The 18 T cell receptor beta chains listed next were all sequenced from one sample in a study of human T cells and chemical hapten exposure. Indicated time point: patch test 2, 6 weeks after DPC sensitization. Documented treatment: therapeutic diphenylcyclopropenone sensitization with weekly scalp DPC. TCRdb passed the RACE reads through MiXCR, listing each CDR3 protein once. This table holds just over 350,000 distinct CDR3 sequences, roughly 6.3% found once. The specimen comprised whole blood, sampled in connection with sensitization to the hapten diphenylcyclopropenone (DPC). These receptors were taken from a woman aged 18-30 years with alopecia areata. Some clones in this sample may be carry-over from other donors' samples.

This clonotype was found many times. This chain uses TRBV18 with TRBJ1-5; D gene unclear. CDR3 length: 12 amino acids. V lost 1 base, J lost 7 bases, and 5 bases lay in between. Germline loops: CDR1 KGHSH, CDR2 LQKENI. CDR3 DNA sequence: TGTGCCAGCTCACCACGCGACCAGCCCCAGCATTTT. The encoded protein is CASSPRDQPQHF.

This clonotype appeared a few times. The chain links TRBV7-6 to TRBJ2-7; D is possibly TRBD1 (5 bases). CDR3 length equals 14 residues. Germline lookup yields CDR1 SGHVS and CDR2 FNYEAQ. Trimming shortened V by 3 bases and J by 3 bases, and 12 bases separated the two germline ends. CDR3 residues: CASSFVQENYEQYF. The CDR3 DNA is TGTGCCAGCAGCTTTGTACAGGAAAACTACGAGCAGTACTTC.

This clonotype was detected a few times. The rearrangement links TRBV27 to TRBJ1-4; D remains ambiguous. The CDR3 covers 13 residues. Germline V gene lookup returns CDR1 MNHEY and CDR2 SMNVEV (reference sequence). Trimming pared 5 bases from V and 0 bases from J, leaving 4 bases between. CDR3 sequence: CASSTATNEKLFF. DNA of the CDR3: TGTGCCAGCAGTACAGCAACTAATGAAAAACTGTTTTTT.

This clonotype turned up a few times. The chain uses TRBV28 and TRBJ2-3, with D unresolved. Trimming removed 1 base from V and 0 bases from J, with 5 bases in between. Germline CDR1 reads MDHEN; CDR2 reads SYDVKM. The CDR3 covers 14 residues. CDR3 bases: TGTGCCAGCAGTTTATTCTGGAGCACAGATACGCAGTATTTT. This gives the protein CASSLFWSTDTQYF.

This clonotype was counted many times. The rearrangement links TRBV7-2 to TRBJ1-6, with TRBD1 identical over 8 bases. Germline-derived CDR1 and CDR2 are SGHTA and FQGNSA. The CDR3 spans 16 residues. J gave up 7 bases and V 3 bases, and 8 bases lay outside the gene matches. The CDR3 sequence: CASSFGSRTGNSPLHF. CDR3 DNA: TGTGCCAGCAGCTTCGGCTCGAGGACAGGGAATTCACCCCTCCACTTT.

This rearrangement joins TRBV5-1 to TRBJ1-2, with 7 bases matching TRBD1. The ends lost 3 bases at V and 0 bases at J; junction bases unmatched: 2. The CDR3 contains 14 residues. CDR1 is SGHRS, CDR2 YFSETQ, per germline. Here the CDR3 reads CASSWDSANYGYTF. The CDR3 nucleotides read TGCGCCAGCAGCTGGGACAGTGCTAACTATGGCTACACCTTC.

The sample holds many counts of this clonotype. V is TRBV6-2 or TRBV6-3 and J is TRBJ1-2; possible D gene TRBD1, 5 bases. CDR3 length: 18 residues. V was trimmed by 4 bases and J by 4 bases, leaving 25 bases between them. Germline CDR1 reads MNHEY; CDR2 reads SVGEGT. The CDR3 DNA sequence: TGTGCCAGCAGTTCCGCGATCGACCAGGGTAGCGAAGGCTATGGCTACACCTTC. It specifies CASSSAIDQGSEGYGYTF.

The DNA of the CDR3 is TGTGCCAGCAAAACGGACAGGATCTACGAGCAGTACTTC. This codes for CASKTDRIYEQYF. The rearrangement links TRBV6-2 or TRBV6-3 to TRBJ2-7, with 7 bases that match TRBD1. Looked up from germline, CDR1 is MNHEY and CDR2 is SVGEGT. V was clipped by 7 bases and J by 3 bases; unmatched bases: 6. The CDR3 runs 13 residues.

This clonotype was seen many times. The J gene is TRBJ2-2, the V gene TRBV12-3 or TRBV12-4, with 9 bases aligning to TRBD1. Trimming cost V 5 bases and J 7 bases; bases outside gene matches: 5. The CDR3 length is 14 residues. In DNA form, the CDR3 reads TGTGCCAGCAGTCCTGGGACAGGGTTCGGGGAGCTGTTTTTT. Translated, it gives CASSPGTGFGELFF.

This clonotype appeared a few times. The chain recombines TRBV12-3 or TRBV12-4 with TRBJ2-3; 7 bases agree with TRBD2. The CDR3 has 15 residues. After removal of 5 bases from V and 0 bases from J, the junction contained 5 bases not matched to a gene. CDR3 nucleotides: TGTGCCAGCAGTAAACTAGCGTATAGCACAGATACGCAGTATTTT. Its protein is CASSKLAYSTDTQYF.

In its sample, this clonotype was seen a few times. This chain uses TRBV18 with TRBJ2-3; D perhaps matches TRBD2 (5 bases). Trimming shortened V by 3 bases and J by 3 bases, and 13 bases separated the two germline ends. This CDR3 region has 15 residues. Germline CDR1 KGHSH, CDR2 LQKENI. The CDR3 nucleotides read TGTGCCAGCTCACCCCCCGCGGGTCAGACAGATACGCAGTATTTT. Translating it yields CASSPPAGQTDTQYF.

The gene calls are TRBV10-2 and TRBJ2-2; D is uncertain. The CDR3 sequence is 14 residues long. Germline CDR1 WSHSY, CDR2 SAAADI. V was clipped by 2 bases and J by 5 bases, with 9 bases between them. CDR3 amino acids: CASSEEEATGELFF. The CDR3 DNA is TGCGCCAGCAGTGAGGAAGAGGCAACCGGGGAGCTGTTTTTT.

Many counts were recorded for this clonotype. V and J are TRBV5-1 and TRBJ1-1; the D gene is possibly TRBD1 (6 bases). The CDR3 consists of 17 residues. CDR1 is SGHRS and CDR2 is YFSETQ in the germline V gene. With 2 bases removed from V and 4 bases from J, the gap between germline ends came to 21 bases. This CDR3 is CASSFGGGKLFSTEAFF. CDR3 nucleotide sequence: TGCGCCAGCAGCTTTGGAGGGGGGAAATTGTTTAGCACTGAAGCTTTCTTT.

This chain connects TRBV5-1 to TRBJ2-1; 11 positions match TRBD2. CDR3 length equals 16 residues. Trimming removed 3 bases from V and 4 bases from J; junction bases left unmatched: 6. Germline V gene data show CDR1 as SGHRS and CDR2 as YFSETQ. The CDR3 sequence: CASSYMTSGEYNEQFF. The CDR3 bases are TGCGCCAGCAGCTACATGACTAGCGGGGAGTACAATGAGCAGTTCTTC. The full variable domain, in which reference TRBV5-1 and TRBJ2-1 provide the parts outside the CDR3, is KAGVTQTPRYLIKTRGQQVTLSCSPISGHRSVSWYQQTPGQGLQFLFEYFSETQRNKGNFPGRFSGRQFSNSRSEMNVSTLELGDSALYLCASSYMTSGEYNEQFFGPGTRLTVL.

This chain joins TRBV5-1 and TRBJ2-3; the D is unclear. The CDR3 covers 13 residues. The ends were cut back, 3 bases at V and 4 bases at J, with 9 bases in the middle. Per the germline V gene, CDR1 is SGHRS and CDR2 is YFSETQ. The CDR3 is CASSSTHADTQYF. The CDR3 DNA sequence: TGCGCCAGCAGCTCGACCCACGCAGATACGCAGTATTTT.

The table lists this clonotype with many counts. This chain connects TRBV4-2 to TRBJ1-1; 7 bases line up with TRBD1. Germline CDR1 and CDR2: LGHNA and YNFKEQ. Germline trimming cut 0 bases from V and 5 bases from J; bases unmatched to any gene: 6. The CDR3 has 15 amino acids. DNA for the CDR3: TGTGCCAGCAGCCAAGATCATTCAGGGGGTACTGAAGCTTTCTTT. Its protein product is CASSQDHSGGTEAFF.

The table lists this clonotype with a few counts. This chain connects TRBV29-1 to TRBJ2-7; 7 bases map to TRBD1. Germline V gene lookup returns CDR1 SQVTM and CDR2 ANQGSEA. This CDR3 region has 14 residues. The V segment lost 2 bases and the J segment 2 bases; nucleotides outside the gene matches: 6. CDR3 protein: CSVERRQGAYEQYF. In nucleotides, the CDR3 is TGCAGCGTTGAAAGGAGACAGGGTGCCTACGAGCAGTACTTC.

This clonotype has ten or more counts. This sequence joins TRBV5-1 and TRBJ1-4, with D perhaps TRBD1 (6 bases). CDR3 length: 16 residues. V was shortened by 4 bases and J by 0 bases, with 13 bases between the two germline ends. Looked up from germline, CDR1 is SGHRS and CDR2 is YFSETQ. This chain's CDR3 is CASSVDSAATNEKLFF. CDR3 in DNA: TGCGCCAGCAGCGTGGACAGCGCGGCAACTAATGAAAAACTGTTTTTT.